This entry features one TCR beta chain sequence. Cohort 3 donors counted as recovered after two negative PCRs, clearance, or resolved symptoms. Data came from immunoSEQ multiplex PCR; TCRdb stores just in-frame clones and leaves some out. The data show about 480,000 clones, about nine tenths seen once. These data are taken from a study of blood T cell repertoires in COVID-19. Study at large: Samples came from the United States, Italy and Spain, spanning acute and convalescent COVID-19.

The germline CDR1 and CDR2 sequences are MNHEY and SVGAGI. Unmatched junction bases numbered 4, after V lost 2 bases and J lost 6 bases. The CDR3 spans 15 residues. Specimen: PBMCs or T cells enriched from blood (not recorded which). J is TRBJ2-1 and V is TRBV6-5; 10 positions agree with TRBD1. This sequence was found in a woman aged 55-69 years who had recovered from COVID-19. The CDR3 sequence: CASSYRGQGFNEQFF. Here the CDR3 DNA reads TGTGCCAGCAGTTACAGGGGACAGGGGTTCAATGAGCAGTTCTTC.